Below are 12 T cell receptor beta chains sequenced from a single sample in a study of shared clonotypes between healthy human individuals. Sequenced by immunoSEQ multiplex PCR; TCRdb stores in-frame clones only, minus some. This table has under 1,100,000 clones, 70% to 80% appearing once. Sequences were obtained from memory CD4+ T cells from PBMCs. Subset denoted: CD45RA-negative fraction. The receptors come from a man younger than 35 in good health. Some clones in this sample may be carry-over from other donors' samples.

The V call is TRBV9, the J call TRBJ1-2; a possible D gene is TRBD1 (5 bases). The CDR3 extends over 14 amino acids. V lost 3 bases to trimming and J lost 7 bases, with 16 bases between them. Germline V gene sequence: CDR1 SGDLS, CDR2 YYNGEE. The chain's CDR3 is CASSAPGGIGGYTF. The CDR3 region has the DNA TGTGCCAGCAGCGCGCCCGGGGGAATAGGTGGCTACACCTTC.

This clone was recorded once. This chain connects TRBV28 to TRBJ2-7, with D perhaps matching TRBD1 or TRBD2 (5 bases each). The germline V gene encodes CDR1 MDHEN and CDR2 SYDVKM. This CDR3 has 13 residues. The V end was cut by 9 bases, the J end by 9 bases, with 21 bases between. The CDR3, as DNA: TGTGCCAGTGGGACGGTCGTAAGGGGTGGGCAGTACTTC. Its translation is CASGTVVRGGQYF.

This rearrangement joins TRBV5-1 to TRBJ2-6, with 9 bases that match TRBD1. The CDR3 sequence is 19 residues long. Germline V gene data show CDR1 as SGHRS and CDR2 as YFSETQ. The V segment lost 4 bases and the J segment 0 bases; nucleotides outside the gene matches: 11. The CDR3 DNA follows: TGCGCCAGCAGCCGCCCCCGGGGACAGGGACCCTCTGGGGCCAACGTCCTGACTTTC. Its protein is CASSRPRGQGPSGANVLTF.

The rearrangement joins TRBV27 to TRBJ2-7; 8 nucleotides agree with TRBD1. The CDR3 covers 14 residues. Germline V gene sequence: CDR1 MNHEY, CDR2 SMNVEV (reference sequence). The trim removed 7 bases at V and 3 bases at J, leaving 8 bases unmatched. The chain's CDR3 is CASTPLRGRYEQYF. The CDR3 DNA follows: TGTGCCAGCACCCCCCTCAGGGGGCGCTACGAGCAGTACTTC.

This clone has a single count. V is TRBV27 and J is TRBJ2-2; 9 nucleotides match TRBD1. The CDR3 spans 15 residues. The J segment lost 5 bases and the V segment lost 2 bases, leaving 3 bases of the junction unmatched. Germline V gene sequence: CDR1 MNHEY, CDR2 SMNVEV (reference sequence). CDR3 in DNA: TGTGCCAGCAGTTTAAGGACAGGGGCGACCGGGGAGCTGTTTTTT. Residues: CASSLRTGATGELFF.

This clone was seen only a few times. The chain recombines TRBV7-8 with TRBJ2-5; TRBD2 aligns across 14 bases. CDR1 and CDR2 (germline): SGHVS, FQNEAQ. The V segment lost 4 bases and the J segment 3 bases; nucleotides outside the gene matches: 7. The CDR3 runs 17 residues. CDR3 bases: TGTGCCAGCAGCTCAACAAGGGGACTAGCGGGAGAAGAGACCCAGTACTTC. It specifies CASSSTRGLAGEETQYF. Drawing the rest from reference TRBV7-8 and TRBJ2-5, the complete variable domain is GAGVSQSPRYKVAKRGQDVALRCDPISGHVSLFWYQQALGQGPEFLTYFQNEAQLDKSGLPSDRFFAERPEGSVSTLKIQRTQQEDSAVYLCASSSTRGLAGEETQYFGPGTRLLVL.

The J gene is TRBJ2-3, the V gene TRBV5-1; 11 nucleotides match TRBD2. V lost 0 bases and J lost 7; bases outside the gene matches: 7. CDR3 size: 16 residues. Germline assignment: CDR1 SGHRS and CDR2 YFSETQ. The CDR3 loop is CASSLGTSGSGYTQYF. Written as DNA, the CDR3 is TGCGCCAGCAGCTTGGGAACTAGCGGGAGCGGATATACGCAGTATTTT.

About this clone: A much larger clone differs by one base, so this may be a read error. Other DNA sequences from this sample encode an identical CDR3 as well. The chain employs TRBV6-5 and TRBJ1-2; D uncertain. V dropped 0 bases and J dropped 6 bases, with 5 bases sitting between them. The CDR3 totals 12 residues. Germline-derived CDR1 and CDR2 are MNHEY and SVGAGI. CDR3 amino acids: CASSYSGNGYTF. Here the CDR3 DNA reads TGTGCCAGCAGTTACTCGGGGAATGGCTACACCTTC.

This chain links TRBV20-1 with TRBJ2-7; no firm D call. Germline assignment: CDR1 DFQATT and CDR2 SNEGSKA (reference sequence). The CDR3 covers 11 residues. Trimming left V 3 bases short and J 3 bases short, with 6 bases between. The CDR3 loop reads CSARSHYEQYF. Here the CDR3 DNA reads TGCAGTGCTAGGAGCCACTACGAGCAGTACTTC.

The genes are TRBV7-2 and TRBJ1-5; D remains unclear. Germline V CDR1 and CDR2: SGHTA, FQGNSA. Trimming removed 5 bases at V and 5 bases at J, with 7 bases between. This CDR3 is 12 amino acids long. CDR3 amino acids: CASSNEYQPQHF. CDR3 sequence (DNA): TGTGCCAGCAGCAACGAATATCAGCCCCAGCATTTT.

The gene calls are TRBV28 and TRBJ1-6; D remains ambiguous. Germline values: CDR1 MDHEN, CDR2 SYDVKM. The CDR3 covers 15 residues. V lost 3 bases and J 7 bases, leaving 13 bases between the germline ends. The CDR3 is CASSFETVLNSPLHF. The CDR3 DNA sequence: TGTGCCAGCAGTTTCGAAACAGTCCTAAATTCACCCCTCCACTTT.

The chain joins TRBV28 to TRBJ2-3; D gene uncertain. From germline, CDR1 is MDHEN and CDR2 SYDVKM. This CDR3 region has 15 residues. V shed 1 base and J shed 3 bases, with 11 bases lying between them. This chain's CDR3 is CASSLFDKRTDTQYF. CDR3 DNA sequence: TGTGCCAGCAGTTTATTTGACAAAAGGACAGATACGCAGTATTTT.